The rows below give T cell receptor beta chains drawn from one sample of a study of tumor and adjacent non-tumor tissue in lung cancer. MiXCR, run by TCRdb on the multiplex PCR reads, gives a single entry per CDR3 protein. The profile shows roughly 150,000 distinct CDR3 sequences, around 65% of them singletons. The specimen sequenced was lung tumor tissue. The receptors come from a man in his fifties or sixties with small cell lung cancer. Each CDR3 is given with its conserved first and last residue. The order of the fields is V gene, CDR3 length, J gene, D gene, clone size, CDR3 protein, CDR3 DNA. The D gene is left open where the match is weak. A clone size is listed for some rows: how often the clone was seen (once, few, many), or a class if it is expanded.

>TRBV5-1|13|TRBJ2-7|.|.
CASSTNGYYKQYF
TGCGCCAGCAGTACCAACGGTTACTACAAGCAGTACTTC
>TRBV6-6|15|TRBJ1-4|TRBD1|.
CVSIYLGQGDEKLLF
TGTGTCAGCATTTACCTTGGACAGGGGGATGAAAAACTGCTTTTT
>TRBV28|14|TRBJ2-5|TRBD2|.
CASSSLAGEETQYF
TGTGCCAGCAGTTCCTTAGCGGGAGAAGAGACCCAGTACTTC
>TRBV20-1|11|TRBJ2-2|.|once
CSARWNRGAVF
TGCAGTGCTAGATGGAATCGGGGAGCTGTTTTT
>TRBV7-8|11|TRBJ2-7|.|.
CASSLADKQYF
TGTGCCAGCAGCTTAGCCGATAAGCAGTACTTC
>TRBV11-2|13|TRBJ1-5|.|.
CASSLEESDTQHF
TGTGCCAGCAGCCTCGAGGAGTCAGATACGCAGCATTTT
>TRBV6-1|13|TRBJ1-2|.|.
CTSRVGELYGYTF
TGTACCAGCAGAGTTGGCGAGCTCTATGGCTACACCTTC
>TRBV20-1|15|TRBJ2-3|.|.
CSASFGTGAVDTQYF
TGCAGTGCTAGTTTCGGTACCGGTGCAGTCGATACGCAGTATTTT
>TRBV12-3/TRBV12-4|12|TRBJ2-1|.|many
CASSPDLNEQFF
TGTGCCAGCAGTCCCGACCTGAATGAGCAGTTCTTC
>TRBV14|12|TRBJ2-2|.|.
CASSQEAGELFF
TGTGCCAGCAGCCAAGAAGCCGGGGAGCTGTTTTTT
>TRBV28|18|TRBJ2-2|TRBD2|.
CACSLRRFSGPPDGELFF
TGTGCCTGCAGTTTAAGACGGTTTAGCGGGCCGCCGGACGGGGAGCTGTTTTTT
>TRBV12-3/TRBV12-4|12|TRBJ2-5|.|few
CASSIRGETQYF
TGTGCCAGCAGTATACGGGGAGAGACCCAGTACTTC
>TRBV6-5|14|TRBJ2-1|TRBD2|few
CASRDSGRPNEQFF
TGTGCCAGCAGAGATAGCGGGCGTCCCAATGAGCAGTTCTTC
>TRBV20-1|13|TRBJ2-7|.|.
CYADSARRDEQYF
TGCTATGCTGACTCGGCCAGGCGGGACGAGCAGTACTTC
>TRBV7-9|12|TRBJ2-3|.|many
CASSFWTDTQYF
TGTGCCAGCAGCTTTTGGACAGATACGCAGTATTTT
>TRBV20-1|16|TRBJ2-1|.|.
CGASGTGRGSYNEQFF
TGCGGTGCATCCGGGACTGGTAGGGGCTCCTACAATGAGCAGTTCTTC
>TRBV28|14|TRBJ2-1|TRBD2|.
CANGGLADYNEQFF
TGTGCCAACGGAGGACTAGCCGATTACAATGAGCAGTTCTTC
>TRBV6-5|13|TRBJ2-1|TRBD1|.
CACSAGTGIEQFF
TGTGCCTGCAGTGCCGGGACAGGGATTGAGCAGTTCTTC
>TRBV12-5|17|TRBJ2-3|.|.
CASGSTITRLSTDTQYF
TGTGCTAGTGGTTCTACCATTACCCGACTATCGACAGATACGCAGTATTTT
>TRBV25-1|14|TRBJ2-7|.|.
CASSVSGGSYEQYF
TGTGCCAGCAGTGTTTCAGGAGGCTCCTACGAGCAGTACTTC
>TRBV12-5|16|TRBJ2-1|.|many
CASGLLPSSWYNEQFF
TGTGCTAGTGGTTTGCTCCCTAGCTCTTGGTACAATGAGCAGTTCTTC
>TRBV10-3|13|TRBJ1-2|.|.
CAISRNPCYGYTF
TGTGCCATCAGTAGGAACCCATGTTATGGCTACACCTTC
>TRBV11-2|18|TRBJ1-1|.|.
CASSLYPGADPASTEAFF
TGTGCCAGCAGCTTATATCCAGGGGCGGACCCAGCGAGCACTGAAGCCTTCTTT